These 32 T cell receptor beta chains were sequenced from one sample in a study of blood T cell repertoires in COVID-19. The data were produced by immunoSEQ multiplex PCR, yet TCRdb's version contains in-frame clones alone and is incomplete. The table lists 130,000 or so clones, 70% to 85% of them singletons. Sequenced input: peripheral blood. The receptors were gathered from a woman aged 55-69 years with acute or convalescent COVID-19.

This chain joins TRBV12-3 or TRBV12-4 and TRBJ1-2; 7 positions match TRBD1. The V segment lost 5 bases and the J segment 7 bases; nucleotides outside the gene matches: 7. This CDR3 comprises 13 residues. This CDR3 is CASSRDRVGGYTF. DNA of the CDR3: TGTGCCAGCAGTCGTGACAGGGTCGGTGGCTACACCTTC.

This clone came up once. The chain links TRBV5-1 to TRBJ2-1; TRBD1 agrees at 10 bases. Germline CDR1 is SGHRS and CDR2 is YFSETQ. Trimming at V came to 2 bases and at J to 7 bases, leaving 9 bases not matched to a gene. The length of the CDR3 is 16 residues. The CDR3 region is CASSLTPGQGRNEQFF. The CDR3 DNA is TGCGCCAGCAGCTTAACCCCGGGACAGGGGAGAAATGAGCAGTTCTTC.

The chain combines TRBV24-1 with TRBJ1-2, with D possibly matching TRBD1 (6 bases). The CDR3 length is 16 residues. V lost 5 bases to trimming and J lost 0 bases, with 15 bases between them. The germline CDR1 and CDR2 sequences are KGHDR and SFDVKD. Written as DNA, the CDR3 is TGTGCCACCAGTGCTATTCCCGGGACACCTAACTATGGCTACACCTTC. Its protein is CATSAIPGTPNYGYTF.

This clone was found once. The rearrangement uses TRBV6-5 and TRBJ2-2; TRBD1 matches 7 bases. CDR3 length equals 15 residues. J lost 5 bases, V lost 6 bases, and 9 bases had no gene match. CDR1 and CDR2 (germline): MNHEY, SVGAGI. The CDR3 DNA reads TGTGCCAGCAGGTCCGGGACAGACTTGACCGGGGAGCTGTTTTTT. As protein: CASRSGTDLTGELFF.

This clone has only one observation. V and J are TRBV2 and TRBJ2-3; D might be TRBD1 (5 bases). The CDR3 is 20 amino acids. The germline CDR1 and CDR2 sequences are SNHLY and FYNNEI. V lost 1 base and J 3 bases, leaving 26 bases between the germline ends. Written as DNA, the CDR3 is TGTGCCAGCAGTGAAGGCCTCCCCGGCGACAGTTGGTCTGGTACAGATACGCAGTATTTT. Its protein product is CASSEGLPGDSWSGTDTQYF.

This chain joins TRBV6-1 and TRBJ2-7, with a tentative D call TRBD2 (5 bases). The CDR3 spans 15 residues. V lost 2 bases to trimming and J lost 5 bases, with 16 bases between them. Germline V gives CDR1 MNHNS, CDR2 SASEGT. The CDR3 is CASSEQPGVGDEQYF. As DNA, the CDR3 is TGTGCCAGCAGTGAACAGCCTGGGGTGGGAGACGAGCAGTACTTC.

This sequence joins TRBV7-9 and TRBJ1-6, with TRBD1 as a possible D gene (5 bases). With 3 bases removed from V and 5 bases from J, the gap between germline ends came to 8 bases. The CDR3 has 14 residues. CDR1 and CDR2 (germline): SEHNR, FQNEAQ (reference sequence). In nucleotides, the CDR3 is TGTGCCAGCAGCTTGGGGGGGAATAATTCACCCCTCCACTTT. Amino acid sequence: CASSLGGNNSPLHF.

This clone was recorded at least ten times. V usage is TRBV11-1 and J usage is TRBJ1-6; perhaps TRBD1 as D (5 bases). Germline-derived CDR1 and CDR2 are SGHAT and FQDESV (reference sequence). The CDR3 is 15 amino acids. Trimming stripped 5 bases from V and 6 bases from J, with 14 bases between. CDR3: CASSPTTGGNSPLHF. DNA of the CDR3: TGTGCCAGCAGCCCGACGACGGGGGGTAATTCACCCCTCCACTTT. Supplemented by reference TRBV11-1 and TRBJ1-6, the full variable domain reads EAEVAQSPRYKITEKSQAVAFWCDPISGHATLYWYRQILGQGPELLVQFQDESVVDDSQLPKDRFSAERLKGVDSTLKIQPAELGDSAMYLCASSPTTGGNSPLHFGNGTRLTVT.

The gene calls are TRBV28 and TRBJ2-7, with D perhaps TRBD2 (5 bases). CDR1 and CDR2 (germline): MDHEN, SYDVKM. The CDR3 runs 19 residues. Between the trimmed V and J ends, which lost 3 bases and 3 bases, there was a span of 27 bases. CDR3 residues: CASSFYTSSFTEGGYEQYF. The CDR3 region has the DNA TGTGCCAGCAGTTTCTACACTTCTTCCTTTACAGAGGGCGGCTACGAGCAGTACTTC.

This chain connects TRBV27 to TRBJ1-1; 7 positions match TRBD1. Germline trimming cut 3 bases from V and 4 bases from J; bases unmatched to any gene: 2. The CDR3 has 13 amino acids. Germline CDR1 MNHEY, CDR2 SMNVEV (reference sequence). The CDR3, as DNA: TGTGCCAGCAGTTTTCAGGGGGGCACTGAAGCTTTCTTT. Translating gives CASSFQGGTEAFF.

The chain joins TRBV15 to TRBJ1-2; no definite D call. The CDR3 is 13 amino acids. Germline CDR1 reads LNHNV; CDR2 reads YYDKDF (reference sequence). V was trimmed by 0 bases and J by 5 bases, leaving 7 bases between them. CDR3 amino acids: CATSREKLYGYTF. CDR3 DNA: TGTGCCACCAGCAGAGAGAAACTTTATGGCTACACCTTC.

The CDR3 is CASSIREGRGAKNIQYF. CDR3 bases: TGTGCCAGTAGTATCCGTGAGGGAAGGGGGGCCAAAAACATTCAGTACTTC. V gene TRBV19 combines with J gene TRBJ2-4, with D possibly being TRBD1 (6 bases). The CDR3 has 17 amino acids. The V gene lost 3 bases and the J gene lost 1 base, with 16 bases spanning the gap. The germline CDR1 and CDR2 sequences are LNHDA and SQIVND (reference sequence).

In this sample, this clone turned up once. This chain connects TRBV5-1 to TRBJ2-7; 8 positions match TRBD1. The germline CDR1 and CDR2 sequences are SGHRS and YFSETQ. This CDR3 is built from 14 residues. Trimming removed 2 bases from V and 3 bases from J; junction bases left unmatched: 4. CDR3 sequence reads: CASSFGQGSYEQYF. CDR3 bases: TGCGCCAGCAGCTTTGGACAGGGAAGCTACGAGCAGTACTTC.

V usage is TRBV5-6 and J usage is TRBJ2-2; 13 bases agree with TRBD2. With 3 bases clipped from V and 7 bases from J, the junction kept 3 bases outside the gene matches. The CDR3 length is 15 residues. Germline loops: CDR1 SGHDT, CDR2 YYEEEE. CDR3 coding DNA: TGTGCCAGCAGCTGGGGACTAGCGGGGCTCGGGGAGCTGTTTTTT. Its translation is CASSWGLAGLGELFF.

J is TRBJ1-1 and V is TRBV3-1 (or the pseudogene TRBV3-2); D is ambiguous. The CDR3 totals 15 residues. V was pared by 1 base and J by 3 bases, with 12 bases between. The germline CDR1 and CDR2 sequences are LGHDT and YNNKEL (reference sequence). CDR3 region: CASSQGSSGDTEAFF. DNA of the CDR3: TGTGCCAGCAGCCAAGGCTCGAGCGGGGACACTGAAGCTTTCTTT.

This clone was seen once. The genes are TRBV5-1 and TRBJ1-4; D gene uncertain. Trimming left V 4 bases short and J 8 bases short, with 18 bases between. Looked up from germline, CDR1 is SGHRS and CDR2 is YFSETQ. CDR3 size: 15 residues. This chain's CDR3 is CASSAGSGNREKLFF. DNA for the CDR3: TGCGCCAGCAGCGCCGGGTCGGGGAATAGAGAAAAACTGTTTTTT.

CDR3 DNA: TGTGCCAGCAGCTTAGGGACAGGGAACGGCTACACCTTC. Protein: CASSLGTGNGYTF. The chain is built from TRBV7-6 and TRBJ1-2, with 8 bases fitting TRBD1. Trimming cost V 1 base and J 8 bases; bases outside gene matches: 3. CDR3 length: 13 residues. Germline values: CDR1 SGHVS, CDR2 FNYEAQ.

Concerning this clone: At the DNA level, this CDR3 is encoded by other sequences in the same sample as well. The chain recombines TRBV27 with TRBJ1-5; unclear D gene. With 3 bases removed from V and 2 bases from J, the gap between germline ends came to 5 bases. The length of the CDR3 is 13 residues. Germline CDR1 is MNHEY and CDR2 is SMNVEV (reference sequence). For the CDR3, the DNA is TGTGCCAGCAGTTTCGGGGGCAATCAGCCCCAGCATTTT. Amino acid sequence: CASSFGGNQPQHF.

This chain links TRBV24-1 with TRBJ1-2; D is perhaps TRBD1 (5 bases). This CDR3 is built from 14 residues. CDR1 and CDR2 from the germline V gene are KGHDR and SFDVKD. V was pared by 3 bases and J by 2 bases, with 9 bases between. The CDR3 sequence: CATSDAGVNYGYTF. Written as DNA, the CDR3 is TGTGCCACCAGTGATGCGGGGGTAAACTATGGCTACACCTTC.

The chain is built from TRBV5-1 and TRBJ1-2, with TRBD1 identical over 7 bases. V lost 4 bases to trimming and J lost 8 bases; unmatched junction nucleotides: 14. The CDR3 spans 15 residues. CDR1 SGHRS and CDR2 YFSETQ come from the germline V gene. CDR3 amino acids: CASSPRTGELKGYTF. The CDR3 nucleotides are TGCGCCAGCAGCCCCCGGACAGGCGAACTAAAAGGCTACACCTTC.

The V and J genes are TRBV7-9 and TRBJ2-1; 7 positions match TRBD2. The junction had 5 bases not matched to a gene; V was cut back by 4 bases and J by 2 bases. Germline V gives CDR1 SEHNR, CDR2 FQNEAQ (reference sequence). This CDR3 region has 15 residues. This chain's CDR3 is CASSSQAGPYNEQFF. CDR3 in DNA: TGTGCCAGCAGCTCCCAAGCGGGGCCCTACAATGAGCAGTTCTTC.

This clone was observed once. The chain joins TRBV24-1 to TRBJ2-5, with D possibly being TRBD1 (5 bases). This CDR3 spans 13 amino acids. Trimming pared 0 bases from V and 5 bases from J, leaving 6 bases between. The germline V gene has CDR1 KGHDR and CDR2 SFDVKD. CDR3 nucleotides: TGTGCCACCAGTGATTTGAAGGGGGAGACCCAGTACTTC. Residues: CATSDLKGETQYF.

The chain is built from TRBV3-1 (or the pseudogene TRBV3-2) and TRBJ1-2; unclear D gene. V was cut by 3 bases and J by 8 bases, with 13 bases left in between. The CDR3 totals 13 residues. The germline gives CDR1 LGHDT, CDR2 YNNKEL (reference sequence). CDR3 DNA: TGTGCCAGCAGCCAGTACGAGGGTTCAGGCTACACCTTC. Protein product: CASSQYEGSGYTF.

V gene TRBV4-2 combines with J gene TRBJ2-1, with 9 bases fitting TRBD2. Germline lookup yields CDR1 LGHNA and CDR2 YNFKEQ. CDR3 length equals 17 residues. The V and J ends lost 3 bases and 1 base, in that order; junction bases with no gene match: 7. The CDR3 is CASSQGAGGASYNEQFF. CDR3 DNA sequence: TGTGCCAGCAGCCAGGGGGCGGGGGGGGCGTCCTACAATGAGCAGTTCTTC.

The chain has TRBV24-1 and TRBJ1-2; D gene uncertain. CDR1 is KGHDR and CDR2 is SFDVKD in the germline V gene. The CDR3 sequence is 14 residues long. With 1 base removed from V and 4 bases from J, the gap between germline ends came to 9 bases. The CDR3 is CATSDFRTPYGYTF. In DNA form, the CDR3 reads TGTGCCACCAGTGATTTCAGGACTCCCTATGGCTACACCTTC.

The chain has TRBV10-3 and TRBJ2-3, with 7 nucleotides matching TRBD1. Looked up from germline, CDR1 is ENHRY and CDR2 is SYGVKD. Trimming removed 0 bases from V and 0 bases from J; junction bases left unmatched: 12. This CDR3 has 19 amino acids. The CDR3 DNA sequence: TGTGCCATCAGTGAGTCGAGGGGGCTTATGGGCGGGAGCACAGATACGCAGTATTTT. It codes for CAISESRGLMGGSTDTQYF.

This clone showed up just once. The chain joins TRBV11-2 to TRBJ1-1, with TRBD1 identical over 9 bases. J lost 2 bases, V lost 2 bases, and 6 bases had no gene match. In germline, CDR1 is SGHAT, CDR2 FQNNGV. CDR3 length equals 16 residues. The CDR3 coding sequence is TGTGCCAGCAGCTTACCGGGACAGGGAAGTAACACTGAAGCTTTCTTT. Encoded protein: CASSLPGQGSNTEAFF.

This clone has more than one count but fewer than ten. The V gene is TRBV11-1, the J gene TRBJ1-1; 8 nucleotides match TRBD1. Looked up from germline, CDR1 is SGHAT and CDR2 is FQDESV (reference sequence). The CDR3 is 13 residues long. Trimming at V came to 5 bases and at J to 5 bases, leaving 4 bases not matched to a gene. CDR3 sequence: CASSGQGGTEAFF. The CDR3 bases are TGTGCCAGCAGCGGACAGGGCGGAACTGAAGCTTTCTTT.

The chain employs TRBV24-1 and TRBJ2-5; 10 bases map to TRBD1. Germline CDR1 and CDR2: KGHDR and SFDVKD. With V trimmed by 7 bases and J by 1 base, 8 bases remained unmatched. The CDR3 is 16 amino acids. DNA of the CDR3: TGTGCCACCAGCGGGCAGGGACAGGGGTTCCAAGAGACCCAGTACTTC. Translating gives CATSGQGQGFQETQYF.

The J gene is TRBJ2-2, the V gene TRBV11-1; no reliable D call. With 5 bases removed from V and 6 bases from J, the gap between germline ends came to 13 bases. The CDR3 spans 14 residues. The V gene's germline CDR1 is SGHAT and CDR2 FQDESV (reference sequence). The CDR3 coding sequence is TGTGCCAGCAGCCTTCACAGATCAGCCGGGGAGCTGTTTTTT. Translated: CASSLHRSAGELFF.

The chain couples TRBV24-1 to TRBJ1-2; a possible D gene is TRBD1 (6 bases). The germline V and J ends were trimmed by 4 bases and 6 bases, with 8 bases remaining between them. The germline gives CDR1 KGHDR, CDR2 SFDVKD. The CDR3 totals 12 residues. Here the CDR3 DNA reads TGTGCCACCAGTGACTACAGGGATGGCTACACCTTC. Its translation: CATSDYRDGYTF.

The count of this clone is one. The chain employs TRBV5-1 and TRBJ1-5; 7 bases agree with TRBD1. CDR3 length: 15 residues. V was pared by 0 bases and J by 4 bases, with 4 bases of the junction left unmatched. The germline CDR1 and CDR2 sequences are SGHRS and YFSETQ. This CDR3 reads CASSLDGTENQPQHF. Here the CDR3 DNA reads TGCGCCAGCAGCTTGGATGGGACAGAAAATCAGCCCCAGCATTTT.